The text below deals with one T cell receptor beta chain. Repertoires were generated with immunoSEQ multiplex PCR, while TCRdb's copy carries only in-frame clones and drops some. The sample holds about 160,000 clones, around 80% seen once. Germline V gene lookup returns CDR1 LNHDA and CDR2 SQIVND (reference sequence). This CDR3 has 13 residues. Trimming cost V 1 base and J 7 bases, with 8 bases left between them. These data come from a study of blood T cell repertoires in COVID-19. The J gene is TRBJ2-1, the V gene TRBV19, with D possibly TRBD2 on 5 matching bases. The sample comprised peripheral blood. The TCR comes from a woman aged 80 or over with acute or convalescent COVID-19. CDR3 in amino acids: CASSIVRENEQFF. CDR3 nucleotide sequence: TGTGCCAGTAGTATAGTTAGGGAGAATGAGCAGTTCTTC.